This T cell receptor (beta chain) was obtained from a study of shared clonotypes between healthy human individuals. The V and J ends lost 0 bases and 6 bases respectively, with 12 bases between them. CDR1 and CDR2 from the germline V gene are SGHNT and YYREEE (reference sequence). This CDR3 spans 14 amino acids. Method: immunoSEQ multiplex PCR; TCRdb's copy keeps in-frame clones and lacks some. The sample has under 1,100,000 clones, 65% to 75% seen once. The chain couples TRBV5-4 to TRBJ1-1; D is ambiguous. The source is a man younger than 35 in good health. The sample taken for sequencing was memory CD4+ T cells sorted from blood. Subset of the sample: CD45RA-negative fraction. CDR3 residues: CASSLAGPAAEAFF. The DNA for the CDR3 is TGTGCCAGCAGCTTGGCCGGGCCCGCGGCTGAAGCTTTCTTT. The entire variable domain, with the rest obtained from reference TRBV5-4 and TRBJ1-1, is as follows: ETGVTQSPTHLIKTRGQQVTLRCSSQSGHNTVSWYQQALGQGPQFIFQYYREEENGRGNFPPRFSGLQFPNYSSELNVNALELDDSALYLCASSLAGPAAEAFFGQGTRLTVV.